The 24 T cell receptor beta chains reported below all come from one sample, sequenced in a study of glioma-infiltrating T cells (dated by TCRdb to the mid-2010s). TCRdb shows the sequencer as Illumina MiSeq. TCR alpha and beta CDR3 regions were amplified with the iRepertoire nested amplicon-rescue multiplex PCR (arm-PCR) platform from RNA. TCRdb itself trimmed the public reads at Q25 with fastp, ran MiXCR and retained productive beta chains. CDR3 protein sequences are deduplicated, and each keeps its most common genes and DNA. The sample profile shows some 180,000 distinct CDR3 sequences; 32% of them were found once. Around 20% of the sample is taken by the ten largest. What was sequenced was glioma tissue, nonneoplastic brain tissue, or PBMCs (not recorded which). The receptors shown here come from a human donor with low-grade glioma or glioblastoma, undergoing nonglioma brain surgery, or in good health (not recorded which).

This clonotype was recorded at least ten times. As DNA, the CDR3 is TGCAGTGCTAGAGGGATACTTTCGGGCTACGAGCAGTACTTC. Translating gives CSARGILSGYEQYF. The chain uses TRBV20-1 and TRBJ2-7, with D hard to call. CDR1 and CDR2 (germline): DFQATT, SNEGSKA (reference sequence). The V and J ends lost 1 base and 3 bases respectively, with 13 bases between them. This CDR3 is 14 amino acids long.

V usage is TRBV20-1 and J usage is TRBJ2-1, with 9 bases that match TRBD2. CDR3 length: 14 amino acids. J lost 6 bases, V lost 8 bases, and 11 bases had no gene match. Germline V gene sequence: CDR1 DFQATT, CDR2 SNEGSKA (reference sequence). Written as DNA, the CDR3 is TGCAGTTCGGAGCCGGGACTAGCCGTCAATGAGCAGTTCTTC. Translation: CSSEPGLAVNEQFF.

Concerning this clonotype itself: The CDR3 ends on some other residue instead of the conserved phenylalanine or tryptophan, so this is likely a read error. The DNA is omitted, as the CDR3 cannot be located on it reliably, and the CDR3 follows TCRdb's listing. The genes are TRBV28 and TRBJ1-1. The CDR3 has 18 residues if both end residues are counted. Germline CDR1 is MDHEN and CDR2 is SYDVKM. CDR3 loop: CESSLTPGGAGIVDEDLV.

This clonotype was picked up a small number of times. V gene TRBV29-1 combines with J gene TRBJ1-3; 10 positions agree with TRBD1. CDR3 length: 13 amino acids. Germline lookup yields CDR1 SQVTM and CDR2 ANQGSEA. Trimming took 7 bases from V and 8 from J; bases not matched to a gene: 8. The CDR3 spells CSAGDRGRDTIYF. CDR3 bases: TGCAGCGCGGGGGACAGGGGTCGGGACACCATATATTTT. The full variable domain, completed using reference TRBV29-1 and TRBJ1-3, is SAVISQKPSRDICQRGTSLTIQCQVDSQVTMMFWYRQQPGQSLTLIATANQGSEATYESGFVIDKFPISRPNLTFSTLTVSNMSPEDSSIYLCSAGDRGRDTIYFGEGSWLTVV.

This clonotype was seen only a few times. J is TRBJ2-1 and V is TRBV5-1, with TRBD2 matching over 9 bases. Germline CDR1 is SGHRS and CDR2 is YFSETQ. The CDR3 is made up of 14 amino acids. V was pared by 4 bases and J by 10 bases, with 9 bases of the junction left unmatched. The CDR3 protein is CASSVDSGRGEQFF. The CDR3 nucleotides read TGCGCCAGCAGCGTTGATAGCGGGAGAGGGGAGCAGTTCTTC.

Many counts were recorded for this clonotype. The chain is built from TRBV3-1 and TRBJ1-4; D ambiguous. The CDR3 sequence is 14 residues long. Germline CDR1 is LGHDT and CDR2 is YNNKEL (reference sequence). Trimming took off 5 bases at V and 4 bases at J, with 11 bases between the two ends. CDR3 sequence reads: CASSSQFHNEKLFF. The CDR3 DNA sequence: TGTGCCAGCAGCTCACAGTTTCATAATGAAAAACTGTTTTTT.

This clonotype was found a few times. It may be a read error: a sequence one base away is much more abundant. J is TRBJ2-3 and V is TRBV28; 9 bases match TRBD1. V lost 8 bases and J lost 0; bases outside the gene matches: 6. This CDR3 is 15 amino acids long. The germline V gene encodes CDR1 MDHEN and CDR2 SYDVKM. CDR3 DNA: TGTGCCAGCGGTACGGGACAGGGAAGCACAGATACGCAGTATTTT. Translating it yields CASGTGQGSTDTQYF.

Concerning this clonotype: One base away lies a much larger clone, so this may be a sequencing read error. The CDR3 DNA follows: TGTGCCAGCAGCCAAGATTCGGGCGAGGGGAATCAGCCCCATCATTTT. As protein: CASSQDSGEGNQPHHF. The V gene is TRBV4-2, the J gene TRBJ1-5; weak D call: TRBD1 (5 bases). The CDR3 loop spans 16 amino acids. The germline V gene has CDR1 LGHNA and CDR2 YNFKEQ.

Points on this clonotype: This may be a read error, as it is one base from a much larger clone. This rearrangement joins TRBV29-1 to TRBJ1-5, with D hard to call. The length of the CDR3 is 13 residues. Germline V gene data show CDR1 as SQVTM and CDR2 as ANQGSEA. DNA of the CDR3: TGCACCCAGACAAGCGATAGCAATCAGCCCCAGCATTTT. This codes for CTQTSDSNQPQHF.

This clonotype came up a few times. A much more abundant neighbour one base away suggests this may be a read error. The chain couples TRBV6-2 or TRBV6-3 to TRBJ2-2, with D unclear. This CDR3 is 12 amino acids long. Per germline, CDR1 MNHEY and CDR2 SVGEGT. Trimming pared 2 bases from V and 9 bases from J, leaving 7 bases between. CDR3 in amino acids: CASSYGLRELFF. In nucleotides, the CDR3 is TGTGCCAGCAGTTACGGTCTCAGGGAGCTGTTTTTT.

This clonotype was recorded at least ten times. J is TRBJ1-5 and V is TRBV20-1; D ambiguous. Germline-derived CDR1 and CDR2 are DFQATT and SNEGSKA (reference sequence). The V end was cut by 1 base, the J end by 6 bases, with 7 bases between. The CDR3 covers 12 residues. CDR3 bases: TGCAGTGCTAGAGTTGCGGGTCAGCCCCAGCATTTT. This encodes CSARVAGQPQHF.

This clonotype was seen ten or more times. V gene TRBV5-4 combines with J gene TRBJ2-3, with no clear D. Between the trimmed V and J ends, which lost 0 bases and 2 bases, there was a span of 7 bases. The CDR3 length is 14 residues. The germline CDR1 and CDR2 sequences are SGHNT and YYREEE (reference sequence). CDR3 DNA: TGTGCCAGCAGCTTGGTTTTTCCCACAGATACGCAGTATTTT. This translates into CASSLVFPTDTQYF.

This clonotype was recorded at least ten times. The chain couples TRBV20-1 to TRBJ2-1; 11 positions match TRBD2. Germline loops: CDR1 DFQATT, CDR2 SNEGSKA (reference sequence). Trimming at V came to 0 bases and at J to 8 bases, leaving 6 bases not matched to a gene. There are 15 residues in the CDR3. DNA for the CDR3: TGCAGTGCTAGAGATCGACTAGCGGGAATCGATGAGCAGTTCTTC. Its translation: CSARDRLAGIDEQFF.

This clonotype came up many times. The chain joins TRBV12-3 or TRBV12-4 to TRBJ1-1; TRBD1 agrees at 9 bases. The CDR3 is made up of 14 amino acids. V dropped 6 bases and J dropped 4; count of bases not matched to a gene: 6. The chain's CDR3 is CASREQGAGTEAFF. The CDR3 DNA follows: TGTGCCAGCAGAGAACAGGGGGCGGGCACTGAAGCTTTCTTT.

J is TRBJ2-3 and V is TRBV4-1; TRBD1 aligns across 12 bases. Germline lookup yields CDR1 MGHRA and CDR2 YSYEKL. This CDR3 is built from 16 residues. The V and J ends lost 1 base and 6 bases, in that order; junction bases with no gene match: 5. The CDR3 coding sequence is TGCGCCAGCAGCCAAGTCGGGACAGGGGGCAGGGATACGCAGTATTTT. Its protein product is CASSQVGTGGRDTQYF.

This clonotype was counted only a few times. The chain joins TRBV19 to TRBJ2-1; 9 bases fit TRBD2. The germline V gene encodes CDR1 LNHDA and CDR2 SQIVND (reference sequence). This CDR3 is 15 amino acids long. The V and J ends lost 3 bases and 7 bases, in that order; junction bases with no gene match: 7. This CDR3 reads CASSMRREGHNEQFF. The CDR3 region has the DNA TGTGCCAGTAGTATGAGGCGGGAGGGCCATAATGAGCAGTTCTTC.

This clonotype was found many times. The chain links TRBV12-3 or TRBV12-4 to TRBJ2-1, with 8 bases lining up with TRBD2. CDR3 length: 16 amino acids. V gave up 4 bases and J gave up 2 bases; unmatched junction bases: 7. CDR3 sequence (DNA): TGTGCCAGCAGTTGGGGAGCGGGAGTACCCTACAATGAGCAGTTCTTC. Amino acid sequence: CASSWGAGVPYNEQFF.

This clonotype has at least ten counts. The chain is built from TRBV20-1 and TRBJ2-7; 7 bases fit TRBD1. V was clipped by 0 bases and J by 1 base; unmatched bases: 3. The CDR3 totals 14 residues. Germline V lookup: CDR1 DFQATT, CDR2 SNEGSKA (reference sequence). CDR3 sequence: CSARDGTASYEQYF. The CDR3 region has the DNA TGCAGTGCTAGAGATGGGACAGCTTCCTACGAGCAGTACTTC.

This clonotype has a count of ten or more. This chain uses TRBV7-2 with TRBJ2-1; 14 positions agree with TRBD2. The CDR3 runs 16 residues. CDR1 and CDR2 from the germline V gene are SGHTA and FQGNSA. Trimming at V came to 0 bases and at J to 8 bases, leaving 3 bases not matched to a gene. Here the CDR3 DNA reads TGTGCCAGCAGCTTAGCCGGACTAGCGGGGGGCTATGAGCAGTTCTTC. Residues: CASSLAGLAGGYEQFF.

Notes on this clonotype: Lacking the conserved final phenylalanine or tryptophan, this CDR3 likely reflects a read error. The CDR3 spells CSARDAGGTGAFV. The CDR3 DNA is TGCAGTGCTAGAGATGCTGGGGGCACTGGAGCTTTCGTT. The genes are TRBV20-1 and TRBJ1-1; D possibly corresponds to TRBD1 (6 bases). This CDR3 region has 13 residues. The germline CDR1 and CDR2 sequences are DFQATT and SNEGSKA (reference sequence).

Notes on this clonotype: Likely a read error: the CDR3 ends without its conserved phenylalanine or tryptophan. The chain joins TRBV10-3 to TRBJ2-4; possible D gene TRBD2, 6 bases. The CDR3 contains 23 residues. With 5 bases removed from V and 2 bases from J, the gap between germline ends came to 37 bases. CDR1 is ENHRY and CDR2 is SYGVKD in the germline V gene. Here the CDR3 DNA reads TGTGCCATCAGTAACCACACTTGGCTTGGCAGGCAGGGACTGCAGGAAACCAAAAACATTCAGTACTAC. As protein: CAISNHTWLGRQGLQETKNIQYY.

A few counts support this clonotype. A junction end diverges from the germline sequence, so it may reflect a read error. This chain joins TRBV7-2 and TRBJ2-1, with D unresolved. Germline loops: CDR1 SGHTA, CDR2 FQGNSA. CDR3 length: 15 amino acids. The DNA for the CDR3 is TGTGCCAGCAGCTTAGGTGATTTTTCCTATAATGAGCAGTTCTTC. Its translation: CASSLGDFSYNEQFF.

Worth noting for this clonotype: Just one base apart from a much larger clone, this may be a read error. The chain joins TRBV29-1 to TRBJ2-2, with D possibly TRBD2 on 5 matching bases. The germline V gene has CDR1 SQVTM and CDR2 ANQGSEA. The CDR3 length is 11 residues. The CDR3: CSVGGAGELLF. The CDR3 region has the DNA TGCAGCGTTGGGGGAGCCGGGGAGCTGCTTTTT.

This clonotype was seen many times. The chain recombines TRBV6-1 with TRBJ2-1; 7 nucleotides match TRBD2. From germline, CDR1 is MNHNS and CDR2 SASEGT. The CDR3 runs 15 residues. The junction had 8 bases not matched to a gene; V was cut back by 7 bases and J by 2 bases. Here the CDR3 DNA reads TGTGCCAGCAACCCCAGCGGGAACCCCTACAATGAGCAGTTCTTC. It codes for CASNPSGNPYNEQFF.